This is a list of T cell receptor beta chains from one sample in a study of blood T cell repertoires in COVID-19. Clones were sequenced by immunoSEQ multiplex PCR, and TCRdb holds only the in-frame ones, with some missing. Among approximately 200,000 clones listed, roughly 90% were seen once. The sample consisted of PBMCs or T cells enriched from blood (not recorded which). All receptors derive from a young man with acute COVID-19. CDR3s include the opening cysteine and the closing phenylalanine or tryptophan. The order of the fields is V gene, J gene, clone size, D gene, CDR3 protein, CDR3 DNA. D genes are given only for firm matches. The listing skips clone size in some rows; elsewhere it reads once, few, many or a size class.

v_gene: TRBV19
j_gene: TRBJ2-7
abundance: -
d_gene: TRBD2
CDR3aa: CASRAGGPREQYF
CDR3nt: TGTGCCAGTCGGGCGGGAGGGCCCAGAGAGCAGTACTTC

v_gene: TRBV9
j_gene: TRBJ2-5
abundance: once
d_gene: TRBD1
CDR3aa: CASSTRQGSLQETQYF
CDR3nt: TGTGCCAGCAGCACCCGACAGGGATCACTCCAAGAGACCCAGTACTTC

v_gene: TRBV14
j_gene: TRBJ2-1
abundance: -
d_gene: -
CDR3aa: CASTATDNVGYEQFF
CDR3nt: TGTGCCAGCACCGCAACGGACAACGTGGGATATGAGCAGTTCTTC

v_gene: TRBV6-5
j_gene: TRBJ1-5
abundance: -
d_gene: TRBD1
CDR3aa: CASSLTGEDRPQHF
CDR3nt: TGTGCCAGCAGTTTAACAGGGGAAGATAGGCCCCAGCATTTT

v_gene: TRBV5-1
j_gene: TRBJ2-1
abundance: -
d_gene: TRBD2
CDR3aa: CASSSQITASGRYEQFF
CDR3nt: TGCGCCAGCAGCTCCCAAATAACGGCTAGCGGGAGGTATGAGCAGTTCTTC

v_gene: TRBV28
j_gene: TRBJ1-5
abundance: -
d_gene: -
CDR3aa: CASSTHLGGFNQPQHF
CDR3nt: TGTGCCAGCAGCACACACCTAGGAGGGTTCAATCAGCCCCAGCATTTT

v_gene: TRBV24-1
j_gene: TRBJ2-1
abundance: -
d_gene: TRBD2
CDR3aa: CATSETPGLAGEDDEQFF
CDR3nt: TGTGCCACCAGTGAGACCCCGGGACTAGCGGGAGAGGACGATGAGCAGTTCTTC

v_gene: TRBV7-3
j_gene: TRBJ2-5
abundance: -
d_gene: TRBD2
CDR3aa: CASSPGVTSGQETQYF
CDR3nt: TGTGCCAGCAGCCCCGGGGTGACTAGCGGCCAAGAGACCCAGTACTTC

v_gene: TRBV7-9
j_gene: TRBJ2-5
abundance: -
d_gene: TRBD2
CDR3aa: CASSPLTSGSLETQYF
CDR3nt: TGTGCCAGCAGCCCGTTGACTAGCGGGAGTTTGGAGACCCAGTACTTC

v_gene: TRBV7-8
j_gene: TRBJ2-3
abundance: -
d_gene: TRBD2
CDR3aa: CASSHWTSGSTDTQYF
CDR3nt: TGTGCCAGCAGCCACTGGACTAGCGGGAGTACAGATACGCAGTATTTT